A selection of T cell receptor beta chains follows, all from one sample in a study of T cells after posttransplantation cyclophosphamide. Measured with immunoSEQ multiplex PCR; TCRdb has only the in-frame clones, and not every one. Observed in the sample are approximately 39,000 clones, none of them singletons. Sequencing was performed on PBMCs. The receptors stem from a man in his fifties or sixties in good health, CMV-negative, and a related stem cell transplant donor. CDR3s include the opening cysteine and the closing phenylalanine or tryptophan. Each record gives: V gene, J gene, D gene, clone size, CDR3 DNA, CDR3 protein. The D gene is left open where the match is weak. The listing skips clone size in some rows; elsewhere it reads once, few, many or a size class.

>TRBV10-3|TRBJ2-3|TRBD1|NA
TGTGCCATCAGGGTGGGACAGGGACGTACAGATACGCAGTATTTT
CAIRVGQGRTDTQYF
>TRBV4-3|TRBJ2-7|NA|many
TGCGCCAGCAGCCAGGGGAGTTCCTACGAGCAGTACTTC
CASSQGSSYEQYF
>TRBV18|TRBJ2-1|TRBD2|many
TGTGCCAGCTCACAATCGGGACTAGCGATTCATGAGCAGTTCTTC
CASSQSGLAIHEQFF
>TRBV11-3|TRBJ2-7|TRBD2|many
TGTGCCAGCAGCCTGTGGGGGGGCTACGAGCAGTACTTC
CASSLWGGYEQYF
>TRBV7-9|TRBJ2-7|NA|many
TGTGCCAGCAGCTTGTCGGCTAGCTTCCACGAGCAGTACTTC
CASSLSASFHEQYF
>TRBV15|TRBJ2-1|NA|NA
TGTGCCACCAGCAGCAACTTTAACAATGAGCAGTTCTTC
CATSSNFNNEQFF
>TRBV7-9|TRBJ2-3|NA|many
TGTGCCAGCAGCACTGGGCAGGTTAGCACAGATACGCAGTATTTT
CASSTGQVSTDTQYF
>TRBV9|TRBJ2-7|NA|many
TGTGCCAGCAGCGTAGTATTCAACGGCGAGCAGTACTTC
CASSVVFNGEQYF
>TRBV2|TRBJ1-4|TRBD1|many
TGTGCCAGCAGGACAGGGTCAACTAATGAAAAACTGTTTTTT
CASRTGSTNEKLFF
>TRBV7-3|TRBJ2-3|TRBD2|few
TGTGCCAGCAGCTCCTCGGGGGGTAGCACAGATACGCAGTATTTT
CASSSSGGSTDTQYF
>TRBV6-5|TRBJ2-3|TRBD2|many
TGTGCCAGCAGGGACCTAGCGGGGGGGACAGATACGCAGTATTTT
CASRDLAGGTDTQYF
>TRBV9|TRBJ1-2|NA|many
TGTGCCAGCAGCGTAGCCCCTCTGTTGTCAGCCACGGGGGACTATGGCTACACCTTC
CASSVAPLLSATGDYGYTF
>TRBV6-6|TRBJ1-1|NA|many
TGTGCCAGCAGCCAACTCACTGAAGCTTTCTTT
CASSQLTEAFF
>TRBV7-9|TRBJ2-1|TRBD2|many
TGTGCCAGCAGCCCCCTTCCCACTAGCGAACACTACAATGAGCAGTTCTTC
CASSPLPTSEHYNEQFF
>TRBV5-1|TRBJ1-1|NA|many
TGCGCCAGCAGCCCAGGTGGTAGCACTGAAGCTTTCTTT
CASSPGGSTEAFF
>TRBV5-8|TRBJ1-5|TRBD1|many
TGTGCCAGCAGCACAGGGGTATATCAGCCCCAGCATTTT
CASSTGVYQPQHF
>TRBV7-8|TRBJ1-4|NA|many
TGTGCCAGCAGCTTATGGGCAGGAAATGAAAAACTGTTTTTT
CASSLWAGNEKLFF
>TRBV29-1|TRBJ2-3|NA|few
TGCAGCGGCCAGGGAAGGACCACAGATACGCAGTATTTT
CSGQGRTTDTQYF
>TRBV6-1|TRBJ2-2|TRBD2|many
TGTGCCAGCACCCGGTCGGTAGCGGGCACCGGGGAGCTGTTTTTT
CASTRSVAGTGELFF
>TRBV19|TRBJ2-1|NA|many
TGTGCCAGTAGTATAGTAAGCACAGGGGGGGATGAGCAGTTCTTC
CASSIVSTGGDEQFF
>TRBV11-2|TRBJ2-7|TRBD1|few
TGTGCCAGCAGCCTGGGGACAGATATCACCTACGAGCAGTACTTC
CASSLGTDITYEQYF
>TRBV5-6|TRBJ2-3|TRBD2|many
TGTGCCAGCACCCCGGGGGGACTAGCGCCAGATACGCAGTATTTT
CASTPGGLAPDTQYF
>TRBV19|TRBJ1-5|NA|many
TGTGCCAGTAATCGGTCCGGACCCCGGGGTGATCAGCCCCAGCATTTT
CASNRSGPRGDQPQHF
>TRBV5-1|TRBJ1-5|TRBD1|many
TGCGCCAGCAGGCCCGACAGGGGCAATCAGCCCCAGCATTTT
CASRPDRGNQPQHF
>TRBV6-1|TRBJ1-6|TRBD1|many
TGTGCCACCGTGACAGGGGGGAAGCTGGCCCTCCACTTT
CATVTGGKLALHF
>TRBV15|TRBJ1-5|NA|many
TGTGCCACCAGCAAGACAGGCTCTCGTAGCAATCAGCCCCAGCATTTT
CATSKTGSRSNQPQHF
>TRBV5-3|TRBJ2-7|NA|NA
TGTGCCAGAAGCTTGGTATGGGGGCAAGCATACGAGCAGCACTTC
CARSLVWGQAYEQHF
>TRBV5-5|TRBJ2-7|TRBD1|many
TGTGCCAGCAGCAGGGACAGGGATTCCTACGAGCAGTACTTC
CASSRDRDSYEQYF
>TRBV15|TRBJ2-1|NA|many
TGTGCCACCAGCAGAGGAGCGATGTTCAGCCACAATGAGCAGTTCTTC
CATSRGAMFSHNEQFF
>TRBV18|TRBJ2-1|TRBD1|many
TGTGCCAGCTCTAGCCGGGACAGGGCGCATAATGAGCAGTTCTTC
CASSSRDRAHNEQFF
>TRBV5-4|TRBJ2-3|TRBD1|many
TGTGCCAGCAGCGCCCGGGACAGGGGCTCAGATACGCAGTATTTT
CASSARDRGSDTQYF
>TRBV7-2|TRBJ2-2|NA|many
TGTGCCAGCAGCTTAGTATCCGGGGAGCTGTTTTTT
CASSLVSGELFF
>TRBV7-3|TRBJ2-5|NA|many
TGTGCCAGCAGCCCGGGGTCCCAAGAGACCCAGTACTTC
CASSPGSQETQYF
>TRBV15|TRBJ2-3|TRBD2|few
TGTGCCACCAGCAGAGGGACTAGCGGGGGCCAACTCAACACAGATACGCAGTATTTT
CATSRGTSGGQLNTDTQYF
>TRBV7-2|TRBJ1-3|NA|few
TGTGCCAGCAGCACAGGGTTTGGAAACACCATATATTTT
CASSTGFGNTIYF
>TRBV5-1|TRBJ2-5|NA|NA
TGCGCCAGCAGCCCGACAGCCGCCTCGGAAGAGACCCAGTACTTC
CASSPTAASEETQYF
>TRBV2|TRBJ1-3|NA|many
TGTGCCAGCAGTGGACTGGGGGCCTCTGGAAACACCATATATTTT
CASSGLGASGNTIYF
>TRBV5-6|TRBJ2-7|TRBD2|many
TGTGCCAGCAGCTTGGTAGCACTAGCGGGCGAATACGAGCAGTACTTC
CASSLVALAGEYEQYF
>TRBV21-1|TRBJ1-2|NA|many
TGTGCCAGCGTGACATCCCAGGACAGTAAGTTGAACTATGGCTACACCTTC
CASVTSQDSKLNYGYTF
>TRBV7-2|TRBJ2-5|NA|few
TGTGCCAGCAGCGGGCCCCATCGGTACCAAGAGACCCAGTACTTC
CASSGPHRYQETQYF
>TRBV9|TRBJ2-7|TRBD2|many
TGTGCCAGCAGCGTAAGCGGACTAGCGGAATCCTACGAGCAGTACTTC
CASSVSGLAESYEQYF
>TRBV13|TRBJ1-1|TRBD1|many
TGTGCCAGCAGCCTCAACAGGGGTCACACTGAAGCTTTCTTT
CASSLNRGHTEAFF
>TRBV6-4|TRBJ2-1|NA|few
TGTGCCAGCAGTGCCTCAGAGGGTCCGTACAATGAGCAGTTCTTC
CASSASEGPYNEQFF
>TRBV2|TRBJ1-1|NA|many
TGTGCCAGCACGGTACACACTGAAGCTTTCTTT
CASTVHTEAFF